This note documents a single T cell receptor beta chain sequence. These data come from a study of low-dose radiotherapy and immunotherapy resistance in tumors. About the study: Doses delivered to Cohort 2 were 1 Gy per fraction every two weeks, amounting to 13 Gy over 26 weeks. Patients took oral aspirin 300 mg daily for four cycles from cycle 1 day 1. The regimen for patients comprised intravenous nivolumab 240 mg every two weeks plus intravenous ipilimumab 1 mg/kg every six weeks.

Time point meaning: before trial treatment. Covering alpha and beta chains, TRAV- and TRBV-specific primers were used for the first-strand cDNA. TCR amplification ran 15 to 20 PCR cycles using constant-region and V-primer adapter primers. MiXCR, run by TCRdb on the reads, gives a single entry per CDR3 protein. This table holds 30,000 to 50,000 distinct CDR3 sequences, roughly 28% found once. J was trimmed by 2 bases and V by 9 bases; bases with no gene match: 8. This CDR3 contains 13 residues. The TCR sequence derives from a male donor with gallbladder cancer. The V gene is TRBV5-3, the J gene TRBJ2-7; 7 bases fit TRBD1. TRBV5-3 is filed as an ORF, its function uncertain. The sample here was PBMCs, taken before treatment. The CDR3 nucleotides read TGTGCCACCAATCCGGGACAGACCTACGAGCAGTACTTC. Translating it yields CATNPGQTYEQYF.